This T cell receptor beta chain was obtained from a study of T cell changes during pregnancy in multiple sclerosis (dated by TCRdb to the late 2010s). Broadly, across the study: The study looked at changes in the T cell repertoire across pregnancy in women with multiple sclerosis.

The library was obtained by the immunoSEQ multiplex PCR assay. In TCRdb, the immuneACCESS table is reduced to in-frame sequences with V and J assigned. These tables do not hold every clone; where another copy was compared, an unresolved V gene accounts for under half, and the others remain unexplained. The sample includes about 76,000 clones, with 85% to 95% observed a single time. The ten largest clones represent approximately 2.4% of the sample. The germline V gene provides CDR1 MNHNS and CDR2 SASEGT. After removal of 4 bases from V and 0 bases from J, the junction retains 7 bases not matched to a gene. The CDR3 measures 16 amino acids from cysteine to phenylalanine. CDR3 DNA is the only sequence kept; it has 48 bases, read in frame from the first base. For this clone: It lacks a known antigen. Per-nucleotide qualities are absent, and no much larger clonotype sits a single base away.

The V and J genes are TRBV6-1 and TRBJ2-3; 7 of the junction bases match TRBD2. Here the sequenced sample was peripheral blood, taken in the second trimester of pregnancy. The source is a female donor with multiple sclerosis, enrolled in a pregnancy study. The CDR3 amino acid sequence is: CASSGTSGASTDTQYF. At the DNA level, the sequence is TGTGCCAGCAGTGGAACCAGCGGGGCGAGCACAGATACGCAGTATTTT.